The source of this T cell receptor (beta chain) is a study of monozygotic twins with inflammatory bowel disease. Comment on this clonotype: What it recognizes is unknown.

Study findings and constraints: Healthy co-twins had higher TCRbeta inverse Simpson diversity than their IBD twins. The existence of one strong signal or clonotype linked to IBD lacked support.

This CDR3 spans 15 amino acids. Per germline, CDR1 SGHRS and CDR2 YFSETQ. With the 5' RACE reads reprocessed, TCRdb shows one record per CDR3 protein and no DNA. The table lists 300,000 to 400,000 distinct CDR3 sequences, with roughly 2% in the top ten. Each donor had approximately 2.5 ml of blood drawn. With no T cell sorting beforehand, total RNA was isolated from whole blood. The chain has TRBV5-1 and TRBJ2-3; as DNA is missing, the TRBD2 call by TCRdb cannot be tested. This receptor was obtained from a human donor with ulcerative colitis or Crohn's disease, or a healthy co-twin of an affected twin (not recorded which). Sequencing was done on a sample of blood. CDR3 residues: CASRAASGVADTQYF.